The rows below give T cell receptor beta chains drawn from one sample of a study of blood T cell repertoires in COVID-19. The method was immunoSEQ multiplex PCR; TCRdb's version includes in-frame clones alone and lacks a portion of them. The sample has 95,000 to 150,000 clones, 85% seen once; the top ten hold around 6.3%. The sequencing sample was made of peripheral blood. These receptors were obtained from an older man with active or convalescent COVID-19. Both conserved end residues are part of each CDR3.

V gene: TRBV28
J gene: TRBJ1-5
CDR3 protein: CASSSTRDRGYFRNQPQHF

V gene: TRBV6-5
J gene: TRBJ2-7
CDR3 protein: CASSRLAGETYEQYF

V gene: TRBV7-9
J gene: TRBJ2-5
CDR3 protein: CASSLALGGETQYF

V gene: TRBV7-3
J gene: TRBJ2-3
CDR3 protein: CASSPTGTSGPTDTQYF

V gene: TRBV5-6
J gene: TRBJ2-6
CDR3 protein: CASSRTSYRVLTF

V gene: TRBV3-1/TRBV3-2
J gene: TRBJ2-1
CDR3 protein: CASSKNRGRSYNEQFF

V gene: TRBV11-2
J gene: TRBJ1-2
CDR3 protein: CASSFDRPTNYGYTF

V gene: TRBV6-1
J gene: TRBJ2-2
CDR3 protein: CASSEGRTGELFF

V gene: TRBV5-4
J gene: TRBJ1-3
CDR3 protein: CASSFGRGISGNTIYF

V gene: TRBV11-2
J gene: TRBJ2-1
CDR3 protein: CASSLGGPNEQFF

V gene: TRBV2
J gene: TRBJ2-3
CDR3 protein: CASRRLAGTDTQYF

V gene: TRBV29-1
J gene: TRBJ2-7
CDR3 protein: CSVVGQDDEQYF

V gene: TRBV3-1/TRBV3-2
J gene: TRBJ1-3
CDR3 protein: CASSQDRTGIWNTIYF

V gene: TRBV7-9
J gene: TRBJ1-6
CDR3 protein: CASSRDPRAPLHF

V gene: TRBV5-1
J gene: TRBJ2-7
CDR3 protein: CASSSTTKQYF

V gene: TRBV28
J gene: TRBJ1-6
CDR3 protein: CAGGSSYNSPLHF

V gene: TRBV7-9
J gene: TRBJ2-1
CDR3 protein: CASSLVTSANEQFF

V gene: TRBV6-5
J gene: TRBJ2-5
CDR3 protein: CASRGQGYQETQYF

V gene: TRBV29-1
J gene: TRBJ2-7
CDR3 protein: CSVAGRIATGSRSSYEQYF

V gene: TRBV29-1
J gene: TRBJ1-5
CDR3 protein: CSAIDSLNQPQHF

V gene: TRBV6-1
J gene: TRBJ2-2
CDR3 protein: CASSVRGTTNTGELFF

V gene: TRBV6-2/TRBV6-3
J gene: TRBJ2-1
CDR3 protein: CASSYSPDRGPAGGDEQFF

V gene: TRBV16
J gene: TRBJ1-2
CDR3 protein: CASSQSTRDINYGYTF

V gene: TRBV7-9
J gene: TRBJ2-1
CDR3 protein: CASSFGARGTGRDNEQFF

V gene: TRBV19
J gene: TRBJ1-2
CDR3 protein: CASSIWQGGIYGYTF

V gene: TRBV18
J gene: TRBJ1-4
CDR3 protein: CASSPPSERGNEKLFF

V gene: TRBV5-1
J gene: TRBJ2-5
CDR3 protein: CASSLGSETQYF

V gene: TRBV7-2
J gene: TRBJ1-1
CDR3 protein: CASSSGQGYRILSTEAFF

V gene: TRBV10-3
J gene: TRBJ2-1
CDR3 protein: CAISESLSGGAGYNEQFF

V gene: TRBV5-5
J gene: TRBJ2-3
CDR3 protein: CASSPGTSGPADTQYF

V gene: TRBV24-1
J gene: TRBJ2-7
CDR3 protein: CATSDLAGVPFGEQYF

V gene: TRBV13
J gene: TRBJ1-2
CDR3 protein: CASSPSSQGAYGYTF

V gene: TRBV29-1
J gene: TRBJ2-3
CDR3 protein: CSVETSGAATQYF

V gene: TRBV27
J gene: TRBJ2-7
CDR3 protein: CASSSPYGAGASYEQYF

V gene: TRBV6-5
J gene: TRBJ1-5
CDR3 protein: CASKGSRQLNQPQHF

V gene: TRBV5-1
J gene: TRBJ1-1
CDR3 protein: CASSFGQGGDTEAFF

V gene: TRBV9
J gene: TRBJ2-2
CDR3 protein: CASAGPRVEVGELFF

V gene: TRBV18
J gene: TRBJ2-7
CDR3 protein: CASSLVLARHSYEQYF

V gene: TRBV5-1
J gene: TRBJ2-6
CDR3 protein: CASSLELRDSFLSGANVLTF

V gene: TRBV9
J gene: TRBJ1-1
CDR3 protein: CASSPRDRGASSEAFF